This T cell receptor (beta chain) was profiled in a study of blood T cell repertoires in COVID-19. Looking at the study overall: Sources were T cells, B-cell-depleted T cells, or PBMCs; the material itself was cDNA or gDNA.

The V end lost 4 bases, the J end lost 7 bases, and 10 bases lay between the germline ends. The CDR3 is 12 residues long. The germline V gene encodes CDR1 MNHEY and CDR2 SMNVEV (reference sequence). Measured with immunoSEQ multiplex PCR; TCRdb has only the in-frame clones, and not every one. The sample has around 140,000 clones; around 90% are singletons. Material: PBMCs or T cells enriched from blood (not recorded which). This TCR came from a woman in her forties who had been exposed to COVID-19. V gene TRBV27 combines with J gene TRBJ1-1; no firm D call. CDR3 bases: TGTGCCAGCAGTTCCCCTCTCCGTGAAGCTTTCTTT. Encoded protein: CASSSPLREAFF.